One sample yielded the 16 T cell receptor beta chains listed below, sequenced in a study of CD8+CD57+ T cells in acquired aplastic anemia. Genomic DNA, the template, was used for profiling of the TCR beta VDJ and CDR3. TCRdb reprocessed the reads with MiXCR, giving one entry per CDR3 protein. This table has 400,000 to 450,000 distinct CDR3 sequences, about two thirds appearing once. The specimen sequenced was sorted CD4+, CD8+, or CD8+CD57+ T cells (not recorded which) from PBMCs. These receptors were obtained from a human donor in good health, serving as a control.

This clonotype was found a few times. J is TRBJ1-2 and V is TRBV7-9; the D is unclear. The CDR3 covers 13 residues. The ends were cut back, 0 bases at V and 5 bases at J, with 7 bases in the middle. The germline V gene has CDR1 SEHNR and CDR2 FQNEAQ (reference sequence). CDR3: CASSLATRYGYTF. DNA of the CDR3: TGTGCCAGCAGCTTAGCGACGAGGTATGGCTACACCTTC. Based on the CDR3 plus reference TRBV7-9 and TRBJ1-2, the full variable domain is DTGVSQNPRHKITKRGQNVTFRCDPISEHNRLYWYRQTLGQGPEFLTYFQNEAQLEKSRLLSDRFSAERPKGSFSTLEIQRTEQGDSAMYLCASSLATRYGYTFGSGTRLTVV.

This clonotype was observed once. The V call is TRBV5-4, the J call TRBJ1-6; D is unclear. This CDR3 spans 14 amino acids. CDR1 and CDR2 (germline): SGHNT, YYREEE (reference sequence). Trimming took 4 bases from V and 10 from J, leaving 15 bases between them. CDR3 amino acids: CASSVELIDSPLHF. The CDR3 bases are TGTGCCAGCAGCGTAGAACTTATAGACTCACCCCTCCACTTT.

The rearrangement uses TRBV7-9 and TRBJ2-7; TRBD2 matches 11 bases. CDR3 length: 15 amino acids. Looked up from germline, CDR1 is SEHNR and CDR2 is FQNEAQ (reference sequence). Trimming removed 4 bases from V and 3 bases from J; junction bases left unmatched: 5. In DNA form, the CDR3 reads TGTGCCAGCAGCTCCCCGGGACTAGCGGTCTACGAGCAGTACTTC. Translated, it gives CASSSPGLAVYEQYF.

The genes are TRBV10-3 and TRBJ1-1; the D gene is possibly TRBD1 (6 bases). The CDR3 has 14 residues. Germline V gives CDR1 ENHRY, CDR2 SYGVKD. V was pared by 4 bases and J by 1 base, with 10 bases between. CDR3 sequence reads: CAISAHRENTEAFF. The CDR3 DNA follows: TGTGCCATCAGTGCACACAGGGAGAACACTGAAGCTTTCTTT.

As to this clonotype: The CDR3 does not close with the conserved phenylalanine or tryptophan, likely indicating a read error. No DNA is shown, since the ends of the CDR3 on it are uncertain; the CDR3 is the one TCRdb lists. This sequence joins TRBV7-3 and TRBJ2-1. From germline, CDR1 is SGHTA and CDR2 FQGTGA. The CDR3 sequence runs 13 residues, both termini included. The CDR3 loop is CASSSILFGSRTR.

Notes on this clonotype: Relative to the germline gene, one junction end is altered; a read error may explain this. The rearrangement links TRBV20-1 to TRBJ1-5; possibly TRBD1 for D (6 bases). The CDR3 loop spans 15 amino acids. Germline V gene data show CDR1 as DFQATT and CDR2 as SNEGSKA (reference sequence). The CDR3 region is CSARSYREVNQPQHF. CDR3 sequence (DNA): TGCAGTGCTAGATCATACAGGGAGGTAAATCAGCCCCAGCACTTT.

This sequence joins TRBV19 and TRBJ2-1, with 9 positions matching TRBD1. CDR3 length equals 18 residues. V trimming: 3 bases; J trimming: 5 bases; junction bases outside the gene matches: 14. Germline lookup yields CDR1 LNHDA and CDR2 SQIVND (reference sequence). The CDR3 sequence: CASSIGRTGVGVNNEQFF. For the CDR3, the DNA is TGTGCCAGTAGTATTGGTAGGACAGGGGTGGGAGTTAACAATGAGCAGTTCTTC.

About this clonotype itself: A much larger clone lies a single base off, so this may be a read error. The CDR3 loop is CASSYFQDQLQHF. CDR3 DNA: TGTGCCAGCAGTTACTTCCAGGATCAGCTCCAGCATTTT. The chain recombines TRBV6-5 with TRBJ1-5; no definite D call. CDR1 and CDR2 from the germline V gene are MNHEY and SVGAGI. CDR3 length: 13 residues.

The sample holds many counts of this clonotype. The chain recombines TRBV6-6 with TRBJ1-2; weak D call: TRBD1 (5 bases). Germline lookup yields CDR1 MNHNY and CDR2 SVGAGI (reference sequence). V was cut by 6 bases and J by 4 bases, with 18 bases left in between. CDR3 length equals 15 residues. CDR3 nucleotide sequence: TGTGCCAGCAGCTCCTACACGACAGACACCTATGGCTACACCTTC. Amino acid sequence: CASSSYTTDTYGYTF.

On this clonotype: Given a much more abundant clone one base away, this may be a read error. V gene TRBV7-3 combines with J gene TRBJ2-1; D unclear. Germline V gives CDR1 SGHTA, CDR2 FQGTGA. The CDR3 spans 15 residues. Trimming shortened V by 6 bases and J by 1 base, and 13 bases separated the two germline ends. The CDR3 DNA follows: TGTGCCAGCAGTGAGAAGCGTATGTCCTACAATGAGCAGTTCTTC. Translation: CASSEKRMSYNEQFF.

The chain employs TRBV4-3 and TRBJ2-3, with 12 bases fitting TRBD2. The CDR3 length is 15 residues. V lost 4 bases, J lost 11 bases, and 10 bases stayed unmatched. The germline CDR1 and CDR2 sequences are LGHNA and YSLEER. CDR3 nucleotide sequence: TGCGCCAGCAGCCCTACTAGCGGGGGGCAGAATGAGCAGTATTTT. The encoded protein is CASSPTSGGQNEQYF.

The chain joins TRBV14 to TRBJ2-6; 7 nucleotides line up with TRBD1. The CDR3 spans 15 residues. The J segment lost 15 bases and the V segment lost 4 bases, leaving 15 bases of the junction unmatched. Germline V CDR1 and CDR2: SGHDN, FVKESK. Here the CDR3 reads CASSLQTGNQDTLTF. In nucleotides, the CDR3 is TGTGCCAGCAGCCTGCAGACAGGGAACCAAGACACCCTGACTTTC.

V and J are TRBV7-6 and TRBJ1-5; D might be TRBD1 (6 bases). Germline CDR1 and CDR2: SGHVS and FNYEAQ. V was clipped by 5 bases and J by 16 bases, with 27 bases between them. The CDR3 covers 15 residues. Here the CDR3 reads CASSMRTENIQYFHF. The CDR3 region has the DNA TGTGCCAGCAGCATGAGGACAGAAAACATTCAGTACTTCCATTTT.

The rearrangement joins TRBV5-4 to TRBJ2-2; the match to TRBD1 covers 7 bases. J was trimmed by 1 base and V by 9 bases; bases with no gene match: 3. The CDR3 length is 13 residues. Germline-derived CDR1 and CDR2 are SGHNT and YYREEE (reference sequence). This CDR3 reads CAMGQLNTGELFF. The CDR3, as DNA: TGTGCCATGGGACAGTTGAACACCGGGGAGCTGTTTTTT.

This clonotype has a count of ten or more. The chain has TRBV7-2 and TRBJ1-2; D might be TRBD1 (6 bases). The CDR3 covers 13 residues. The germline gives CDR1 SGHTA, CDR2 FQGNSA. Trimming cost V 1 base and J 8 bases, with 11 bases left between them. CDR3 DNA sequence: TGTGCCAGCAGCTTAGGACAGACAGGAGGCTACACCTTC. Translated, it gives CASSLGQTGGYTF.

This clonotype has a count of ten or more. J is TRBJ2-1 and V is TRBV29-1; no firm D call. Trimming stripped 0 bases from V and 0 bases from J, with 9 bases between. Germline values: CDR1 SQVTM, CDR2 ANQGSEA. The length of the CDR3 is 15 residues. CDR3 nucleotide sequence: TGCAGCGTTGAAGATCAAGGCCCCTCCTACAATGAGCAGTTCTTC. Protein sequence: CSVEDQGPSYNEQFF.